This record concerns one TCR beta chain sequence. The germline V and J ends were trimmed by 8 bases and 1 base, with 6 bases remaining between them. Germline V CDR1 and CDR2: MNHNY, SVGAGI (reference sequence). This CDR3 is built from 11 residues. TCRdb re-analysed the 5' RACE reads in MiXCR, keeping a single row per CDR3 protein. The table has over 45,000 distinct CDR3 sequences, roughly 25% seen once; the top ten hold approximately 2.2%. Tregs were sorted as CD4+CD25+CD127-/low cells. The rearrangement links TRBV6-6 to TRBJ2-7, with D perhaps TRBD2 (6 bases). The material sequenced was tumor-infiltrating Tregs sorted from the breast tumor. This TCR was sampled from a female donor with breast cancer. This chain's CDR3 is CASGGSYEQYF. The CDR3 DNA sequence: TGTGCCAGCGGGGGGTCCTACGAGCAGTACTTC.